This TCR beta chain was found in a study of metastatic and nonmetastatic thyroid tumors. For the study at large: Repertoire data that came from the blood and tumor or nodule tissue of malignant and benign thyroid patients were compared.

The CDR3 sequence is 15 residues long. Looked up from germline, CDR1 is SNHLY and CDR2 is FYNNEI. V lost 3 bases and J 3 bases, leaving 11 bases between the germline ends. Thyroid surgery had not been preceded by any treatment in any patient. On this clone: Its specificity is not known.

In the original analysis: It was from CDR3 differences across clinicopathological groups that a distant-metastasis classifier for papillary thyroid cancer was built. From the PCR reads, TCRdb re-called clones with MiXCR. TCRdb's processing, not the study's, gives the V and J calls here. Of under 55,000 clones listed, approximately 15% were seen once; the top ten hold around 3%. General study results and limits: As reported, TCR beta diversity in blood and tumor was significantly higher in malignant thyroid tumors than in benign nodules.

This receptor was obtained from a female donor with papillary thyroid cancer or a benign thyroid nodule (not recorded which). Some clones in this sample may be carry-over from other donors' samples. What was sequenced was blood. The chain employs TRBV2 and TRBJ2-2, with a possible D match to TRBD2 (6 bases). The CDR3 DNA follows: TGTGCCAGCAGTGAGTTGAGCGGGTACACCGGGGAGCTGTTTTTT. Protein product: CASSELSGYTGELFF.